The text below deals with one T cell receptor (beta chain). Its antigen is currently unknown. CDR3 size: 15 residues. Losses at the gene ends were 2 bases for V and 3 bases for J; bases not matched to a gene: 6. Germline V gene sequence: CDR1 SGHRS, CDR2 YFSETQ. The PCR made use of 60 Vbeta and 13 Jbeta primers. Original data processing: A later analysis tallied approximately 78 million unique TCR beta chains, around 11 million of them shared. Clones were read by immunoSEQ multiplex PCR, and TCRdb kept only the in-frame ones, dropping some. V and J calls and clone size come straight from that table; D and trimming were deduced from the DNA. The profile shows about 150,000 clones, about four fifths of them singletons. The sample comes from a study of cytomegalovirus exposure and HLA in healthy donors. Turning to the study itself: Previous work identified roughly 120 million unique TCR beta sequences from around 180 million T cells. Points from the study as a whole: A later analysis revealed that TCR association rates differed between HLA loci, peaking at DRB1 and bottoming out at HLA-C. Segments of the TCR beta V type were, in most cases, productive about 87% or about 30% of the time in an earlier analysis.

V is TRBV5-1 and J is TRBJ2-3, with 7 bases identical to TRBD2. Material: PBMCs. The clonotype comes from a man aged 18 to 29 in good health and CMV-seronegative. Here the CDR3 reads CASSFGGRGTDTQYF. CDR3 DNA: TGCGCCAGCAGCTTTGGGGGGAGGGGTACAGATACGCAGTATTTT.